This T cell receptor beta chain was sequenced in a study of T-cell reconstitution after alpha-beta-depleted transplantation in children. The sample holds a few counts of this clonotype. Construction of the TCRbeta library involved unique molecular identifiers. TCRdb reanalysed the PCR reads using MiXCR and keeps one entry per CDR3 protein. The sample contains just under 550,000 distinct CDR3 sequences, about 16% of which appear only once. The V gene lost 2 bases and the J gene lost 8 bases, with 16 bases spanning the gap. The CDR3 is 15 amino acids. The germline V gene has CDR1 SGHVS and CDR2 FQNEAQ. V usage is TRBV7-8 and J usage is TRBJ2-1, with D unresolved. This specimen was PBMCs from the stem cell graft donor, taken from the stem cell graft. This clonotype was obtained from a human donor who donated a stem cell graft to a child with acute lymphoblastic leukemia. The CDR3 is CASSLSFRPSDEQFF. The CDR3 nucleotides read TGTGCCAGCAGCTTATCGTTCCGTCCGAGTGATGAGCAGTTCTTC.